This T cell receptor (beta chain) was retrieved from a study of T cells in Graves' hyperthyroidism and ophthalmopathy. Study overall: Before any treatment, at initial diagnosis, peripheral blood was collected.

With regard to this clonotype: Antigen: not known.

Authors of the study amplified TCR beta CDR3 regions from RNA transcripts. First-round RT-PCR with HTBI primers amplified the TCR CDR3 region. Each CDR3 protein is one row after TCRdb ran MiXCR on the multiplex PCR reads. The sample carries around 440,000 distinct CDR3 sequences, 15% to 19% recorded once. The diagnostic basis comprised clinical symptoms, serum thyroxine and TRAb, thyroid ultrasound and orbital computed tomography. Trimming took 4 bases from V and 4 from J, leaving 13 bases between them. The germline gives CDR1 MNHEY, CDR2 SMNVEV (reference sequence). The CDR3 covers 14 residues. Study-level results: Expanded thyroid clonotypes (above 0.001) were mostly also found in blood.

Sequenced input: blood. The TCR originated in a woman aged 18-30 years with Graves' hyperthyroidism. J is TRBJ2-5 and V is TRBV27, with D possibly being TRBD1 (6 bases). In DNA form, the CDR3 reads TGTGCCAGCAGTTGGGGGCCAGGTTTAGAGACCCAGTACTTC. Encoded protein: CASSWGPGLETQYF.